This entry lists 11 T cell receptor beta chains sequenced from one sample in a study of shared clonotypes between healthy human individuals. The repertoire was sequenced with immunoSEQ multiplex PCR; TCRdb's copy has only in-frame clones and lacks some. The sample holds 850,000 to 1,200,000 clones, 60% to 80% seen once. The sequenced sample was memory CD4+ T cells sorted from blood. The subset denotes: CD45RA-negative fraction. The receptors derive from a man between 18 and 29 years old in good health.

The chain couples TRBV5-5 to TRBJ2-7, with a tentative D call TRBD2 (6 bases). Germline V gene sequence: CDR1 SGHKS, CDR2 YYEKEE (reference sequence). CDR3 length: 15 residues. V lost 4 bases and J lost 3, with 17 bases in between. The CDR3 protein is CASSLLGLGIYEQYF. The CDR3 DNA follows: TGTGCCAGCAGCCTTCTGGGACTGGGAATCTACGAGCAGTACTTC.

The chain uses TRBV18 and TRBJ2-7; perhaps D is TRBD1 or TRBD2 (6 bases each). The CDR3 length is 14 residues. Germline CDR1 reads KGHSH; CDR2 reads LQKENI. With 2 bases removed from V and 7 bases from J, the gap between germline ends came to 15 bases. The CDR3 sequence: CASSPSHRAGEQYF. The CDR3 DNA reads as TGTGCCAGCTCACCAAGTCACAGGGCGGGAGAGCAGTACTTC.

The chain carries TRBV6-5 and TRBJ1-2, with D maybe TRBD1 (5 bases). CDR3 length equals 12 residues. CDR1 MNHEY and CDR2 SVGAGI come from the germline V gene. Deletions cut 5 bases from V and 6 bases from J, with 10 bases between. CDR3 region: CASSRDRNGYTF. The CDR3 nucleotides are TGTGCCAGCAGTCGCGACAGAAATGGCTACACCTTC.

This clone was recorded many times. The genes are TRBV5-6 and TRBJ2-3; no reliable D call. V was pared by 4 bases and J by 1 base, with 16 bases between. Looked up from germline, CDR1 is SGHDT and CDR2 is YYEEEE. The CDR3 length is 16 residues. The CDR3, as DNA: TGTGCCAGCAGCCCGGTGGGATGGGGTCGCACAGATACGCAGTATTTT. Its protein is CASSPVGWGRTDTQYF.

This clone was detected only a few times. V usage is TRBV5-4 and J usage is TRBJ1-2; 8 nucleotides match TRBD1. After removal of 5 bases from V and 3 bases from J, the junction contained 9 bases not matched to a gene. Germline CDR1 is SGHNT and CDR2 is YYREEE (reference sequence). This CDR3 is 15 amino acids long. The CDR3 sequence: CASRGRQGLHYGYTF. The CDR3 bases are TGTGCCAGCAGGGGAAGACAGGGGCTCCACTATGGCTACACCTTC.

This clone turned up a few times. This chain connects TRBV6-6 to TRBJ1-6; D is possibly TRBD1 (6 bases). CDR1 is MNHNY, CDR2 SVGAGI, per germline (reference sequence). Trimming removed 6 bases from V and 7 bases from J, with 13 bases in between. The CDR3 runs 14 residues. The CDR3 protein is CASRAQGINSPLHF. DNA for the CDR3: TGTGCCAGCAGGGCTCAGGGGATAAATTCACCCCTCCACTTT.

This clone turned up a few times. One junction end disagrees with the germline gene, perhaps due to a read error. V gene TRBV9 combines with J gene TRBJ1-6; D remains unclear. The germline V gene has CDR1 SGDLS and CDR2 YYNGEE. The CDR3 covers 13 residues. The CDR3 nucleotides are TGTGCCAGACCCCCCCCCTATACTTCACCCCTCCACTTT. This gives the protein CARPPPYTSPLHF.

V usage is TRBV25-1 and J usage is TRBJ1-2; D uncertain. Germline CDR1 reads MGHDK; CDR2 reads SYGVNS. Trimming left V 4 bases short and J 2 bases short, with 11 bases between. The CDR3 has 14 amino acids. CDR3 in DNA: TGTGCCAGCAGTGCAACGGCCGGGAACTATGGCTACACCTTC. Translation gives CASSATAGNYGYTF.

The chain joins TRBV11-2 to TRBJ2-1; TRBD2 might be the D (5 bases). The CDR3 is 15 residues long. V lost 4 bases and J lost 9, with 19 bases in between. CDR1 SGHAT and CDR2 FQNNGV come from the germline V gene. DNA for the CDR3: TGTGCCAGCAGCTCAGCCGGGATCACTACGGCTGAGCAGTTCTTC. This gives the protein CASSSAGITTAEQFF.

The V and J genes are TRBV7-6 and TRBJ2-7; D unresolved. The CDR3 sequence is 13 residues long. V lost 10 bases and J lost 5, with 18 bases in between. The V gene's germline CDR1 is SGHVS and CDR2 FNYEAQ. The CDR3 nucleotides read TGTGCCACCCAGTTTGAGTGTCCCAACGAGCAGTACTTC. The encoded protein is CATQFECPNEQYF.

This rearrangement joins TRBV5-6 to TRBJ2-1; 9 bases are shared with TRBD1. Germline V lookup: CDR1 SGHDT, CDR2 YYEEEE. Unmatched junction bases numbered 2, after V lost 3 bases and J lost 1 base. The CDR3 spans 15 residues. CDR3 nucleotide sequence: TGTGCCAGCAGCTGGGGACAGGGTTCCTACAATGAGCAGTTCTTC. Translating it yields CASSWGQGSYNEQFF. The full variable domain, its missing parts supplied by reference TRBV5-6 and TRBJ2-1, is DAGVTQSPTHLIKTRGQQVTLRCSPKSGHDTVSWYQQALGQGPQFIFQYYEEEERQRGNFPDRFSGHQFPNYSSELNVNALLLGDSALYLCASSWGQGSYNEQFFGPGTRLTVL.